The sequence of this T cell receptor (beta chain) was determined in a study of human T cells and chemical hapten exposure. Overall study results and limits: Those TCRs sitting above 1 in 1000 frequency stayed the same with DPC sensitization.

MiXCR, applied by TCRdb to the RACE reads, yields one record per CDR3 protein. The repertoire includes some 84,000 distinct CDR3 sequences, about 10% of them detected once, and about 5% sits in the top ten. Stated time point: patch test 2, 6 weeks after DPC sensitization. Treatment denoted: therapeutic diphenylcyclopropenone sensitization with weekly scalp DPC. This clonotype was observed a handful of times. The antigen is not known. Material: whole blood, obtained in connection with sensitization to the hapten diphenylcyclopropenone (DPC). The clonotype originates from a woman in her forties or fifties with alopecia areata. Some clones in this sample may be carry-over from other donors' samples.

CDR3 sequence reads: CASSLKTGVGQPQHF. The CDR3 DNA reads as TGTGCCAGCAGCCTCAAAACAGGGGTGGGTCAGCCCCAGCATTTT. The V call is TRBV12-3 or TRBV12-4, the J call TRBJ1-5, with 7 bases aligning to TRBD1. The CDR3 sequence is 15 residues long. Trimming took 6 bases from V and 6 from J; bases not matched to a gene: 11.